The present T cell receptor beta chain was sequenced within a study of blood T cell repertoires in COVID-19. Study background: Researchers got acute and convalescent COVID-19 samples from the United States, Italy and Spain. T cells, B-cell-depleted T cells, or PBMCs provided the cDNA or gDNA that served as material.

Germline loops: CDR1 SSHAT, CDR2 FNYEAQ (reference sequence). The length of the CDR3 is 14 residues. This clone turned up a few times. One end of the junction does not line up with germline, which may come from a read error. Original processing notes: How many nucleated cells were present was estimated from reference gene primer amplification. TCRdb keeps only in-frame clones here, not all; method: immunoSEQ multiplex PCR. Clonal size and the V and J genes are those of that table, whereas D and trimming came from the DNA. Of more than 120,000 clones detected, 70% to 90% appear once; the ten largest clones hold about 28%.

Sequencing used peripheral blood. The rearrangement joins TRBV7-7 to TRBJ2-1; the match to TRBD2 covers 8 bases. The receptor's source is a human donor in a cohort sampled during active COVID-19. The CDR3 DNA is TGTGCTAGCAGCCCGGGGGGGCCGGGCAATGAGCAGTTCTTC. Protein: CASSPGGPGNEQFF.